The T cell receptor (beta chain) described here comes from a study of a mutant IDH1 vaccine in newly diagnosed glioma (dated by TCRdb to the early 2020s). Looking at the study overall: In the chemotherapy-containing groups, vaccination started alongside temozolomide cycles, whereas in patients who had radiotherapy alone it started 4-6 weeks after radiotherapy. Of the roughly 33 treated patients, 62.5% were male and roughly 38% were female, and a mean age of approximately 40 years was recorded. Prior to enrollment, standard therapy consisting of radiotherapy alone, temozolomide alone, or radiochemotherapy with temozolomide had been administered to patients, with the combination being received by most patients. The week-35 safety follow-up was designated visit V12, and the week-47 end of study was designated visit V13. Peripheral blood was collected at six visits: V03 (baseline), V05, V07, V10, V12 and V13. For exploratory analyses, 25 to 30 treated patients had longitudinal TCRB deep sequencing done wherever samples were available. Overall results and qualifications from the work: The authors stated that sample limitations prevented analyses of patient blood samples from being reproduced. Across multiple MHC alleles, vaccine-induced immune responses were seen in approximately 93% of patients. Pseudoprogression seemed to be unrelated to changes in the top peripheral T cell clonotypes found by TCRB sequencing. Selection of PBMC samples for TCRB deep sequencing was based on availability.

The intended sense of this specimen's time point label: week 35, safety follow-up. Every vaccine dose consisted of 300 ug of a 20-mer mutant IDH1 peptide in Montanide, administered subcutaneously together with topical imiquimod. Eight vaccinations were administered to patients in weeks 1, 3, 5, 7, 11, 15, 19 and 23, corresponding to visits V03 through V10. The donors had newly diagnosed IDH1-mutant astrocytomas of WHO grade 3 or 4 that showed loss of nuclear ATRX. The samples were drawn from NOA16, a multicentre, single-arm, open-label phase I trial in Germany that tested a mutant IDH1 peptide vaccine in humans for the first time. Genomic DNA for TCRB sequencing was isolated from EDTA blood with the DNeasy Blood and Tissue Kit. As concerns this clone: The target of this receptor is not known. The input lacks base qualities; no much larger clone sits a single base away.

CDR1 and CDR2 were assigned from the germline V gene (reference sequence) as SEHNR and FQNEAQ. Including cysteine and phenylalanine, the CDR3 has 15 amino acids. Solely the CDR3 DNA is kept, with 45 bases framed from the first base. V gives up 7 bases and J gives up 2 bases, and the segment between their germline ends measures 16 bases. Libraries were prepared through the immunoSEQ multiplex PCR assay. Rearranged TCR beta chain sequences were amplified using the hsTCRB Kit according to the manufacturer's protocol. An Illumina MiSeq was used to sequence the TCRB libraries. In the original analysis: The proprietary platform of the kit vendor was used for demultiplexing, trimming and gene mapping. This immuneACCESS table, as held by TCRdb, lists in-frame sequences with V and J called but not all clones. Of the missing ones, under half trace to an unresolved V gene in checked studies; the others have no known cause. The DNA was the basis for D and trimming; V, J and clone size are from that table. In this sample the table shows about 72,000 clones, 84% of which occur a single time. The top ten constitute roughly 12% of the sample.

Material: PBMCs, obtained from a glioma patient whose treatment included an IDH1 peptide vaccine. This receptor was identified in a man between 18 and 29 years old with glioma. The sequence is built from TRBV7-9 and TRBJ2-3; TRBD2 is possibly the D segment (6 matching bases). The DNA is as follows: TGTGCCAGCACCCGGGGGAGACTTATCACAGATACGCAGTATTTT. Its coded protein is CASTRGRLITDTQYF.